This T cell receptor (beta chain) was found in a study of T cells in Graves' hyperthyroidism and ophthalmopathy. Study results and limitations: Most thyroid clonotypes with frequency above 0.001 were detected in blood. Patients with ophthalmopathy were separated from those with stable hyperthyroidism by a 13 V-J model.

In regard to this clonotype: Its antigen is not identified.

The blood sample was taken at first hyperthyroidism diagnosis, before any ophthalmopathy symptoms. PBMCs were sourced from 9 to 10 ml fresh peripheral blood. RNA transcripts provided the source from which TCR beta CDR3 regions were amplified. HTBI primers were employed in a first-round RT-PCR of the TCR CDR3. MiXCR, run by TCRdb on the multiplex PCR reads, gives a single entry per CDR3 protein. The sample contains fewer than 450,000 distinct CDR3 sequences, about a sixth of which appear only once. The CDR3 sequence is 14 residues long. V lost 0 bases and J 6 bases, leaving 9 bases between the germline ends. CDR1 is SGHRS, CDR2 YFSETQ, per germline.

The specimen sequenced was blood. This receptor was taken from a woman under 40 with Graves' hyperthyroidism that later progressed to Graves' ophthalmopathy. The chain couples TRBV5-1 to TRBJ1-4; D gene unclear. In DNA form, the CDR3 reads TGCGCCAGCAGCTTGGGATCCCCCTATGAAAAACTGTTTTTT. Amino acid sequence: CASSLGSPYEKLFF.